What follows are 10 T cell receptor beta chains derived from one specimen sequenced in a study of blood T cell repertoires in COVID-19 (dated by TCRdb to 2018 to 2021). Libraries were made using the immunoSEQ multiplex PCR assay. The immuneACCESS repertoire file appears here via TCRdb, limited to in-frame rearrangements. These files lack a portion of the clones; in checked studies, under half of the deficit traces to unresolved V genes, and the cause of the others is not known. This sample gives 200,000 to 300,000 clones in total; approximately 90% of them show up just once. The ten largest clones represent over 3.5% of the sample. The source material was peripheral blood. All receptors come from a woman aged 40 to 49 with acute or convalescent COVID-19.

The chain couples TRBV3-1 (or the pseudogene TRBV3-2) to TRBJ1-2; 8 bases map to TRBD1. Germline V CDR1 and CDR2: LGHDT, YNNKEL (reference sequence). CDR3 length: 15 residues. J gave up 6 bases and V 0 bases, and 6 bases lay outside the gene matches. The CDR3 is CASSQEGDRGHGYTF. The CDR3 nucleotides are TGTGCCAGCAGCCAAGAGGGCGACAGGGGCCATGGCTACACCTTC.

The rearrangement uses TRBV6-5 and TRBJ2-5; perhaps TRBD2 as D (7 bases). Deletions cut 6 bases from V and 7 bases from J, with 12 bases between. CDR1 is MNHEY, CDR2 SVGAGI, per germline. CDR3 length: 12 amino acids. This CDR3 is CASRGGAWTQYF. CDR3 DNA: TGTGCCAGCAGGGGGGGGGCTTGGACCCAGTACTTC.

This rearrangement joins TRBV7-9 to TRBJ1-2, with 8 bases identical to TRBD1. The CDR3 runs to 14 residues. Germline CDR1 and CDR2: SEHNR and FQNEAQ (reference sequence). The J segment lost 8 bases and the V segment lost 5 bases, leaving 10 bases of the junction unmatched. The CDR3 loop is CASSTTTGGKGYTF. CDR3 sequence (DNA): TGTGCCAGCAGCACTACTACAGGGGGGAAAGGCTACACCTTC.

The gene calls are TRBV6-6 and TRBJ2-7; D may be TRBD2 (6 bases). The CDR3 spans 15 residues. Germline loops: CDR1 MNHNY, CDR2 SVGAGI (reference sequence). Trimming cost V 0 bases and J 2 bases, with 11 bases left between them. CDR3 region: CASSYSTPGAYEQYV. The CDR3 DNA reads as TGTGCCAGCAGTTACTCGACGCCGGGGGCCTACGAGCAGTACGTC.

This clone was observed once. The V gene is TRBV4-1, the J gene TRBJ2-1; maybe TRBD2 (6 bases). Germline assignment: CDR1 MGHRA and CDR2 YSYEKL. The CDR3 runs to 15 residues. Deletions cut 2 bases from V and 7 bases from J, with 15 bases between. The CDR3 DNA is TGCGCCAGCAGCCAACCGACAGAGGGGAGGAATGAGCAGTTCTTC. Its protein product is CASSQPTEGRNEQFF.

The rearrangement uses TRBV7-2 and TRBJ2-7, with D possibly being TRBD2 (6 bases). The V and J ends lost 1 base and 3 bases respectively, with 13 bases between them. This CDR3 is built from 15 residues. The V gene's germline CDR1 is SGHTA and CDR2 FQGNSA. In nucleotides, the CDR3 is TGTGCCAGCAGCTTAGGGGTCGGGGGTCGCTACGAGCAGTACGTC. This translates into CASSLGVGGRYEQYV.

This chain uses TRBV5-1 with TRBJ1-2; D is perhaps TRBD1 (5 bases). Looked up from germline, CDR1 is SGHRS and CDR2 is YFSETQ. Trimming removed 1 base at V and 3 bases at J, with 13 bases between. The CDR3 runs to 15 residues. Here the CDR3 DNA reads TGCGCCAGCAGCTTGTCCAACTCAGGGTACTATGGCTACACCTTC. Translated, it gives CASSLSNSGYYGYTF.

The genes are TRBV25-1 and TRBJ1-1; a possible D gene is TRBD1 (5 bases). Germline values: CDR1 MGHDK, CDR2 SYGVNS. V was trimmed by 2 bases and J by 4 bases, leaving 11 bases between them. The CDR3 is 14 residues long. The CDR3 DNA is TGTGCCAGCAGTGAACCAAGGGGAACCACTGAAGCTTTCTTT. It yields the protein CASSEPRGTTEAFF. The full variable domain, its missing parts supplied by reference TRBV25-1 and TRBJ1-1, is EADIYQTPRYLVIGTGKKITLECSQTMGHDKMYWYQQDPGMELHLIHYSYGVNSTEKGDLSSESTVSRIRTEHFPLTLESARPSHTSQYLCASSEPRGTTEAFFGQGTRLTVV.

This clone was found once. V and J are TRBV27 and TRBJ2-1, with D hard to call. The CDR3 runs 16 residues. Germline CDR1 and CDR2: MNHEY and SMNVEV (reference sequence). Deletions cut 4 bases from V and 0 bases from J, with 13 bases between. The CDR3 loop is CASSSEVPGSYNEQFF. CDR3 coding DNA: TGTGCCAGCAGTTCCGAAGTTCCAGGCTCCTACAATGAGCAGTTCTTC.

The chain couples TRBV24-1 to TRBJ2-3, with D maybe TRBD2 (5 bases). The CDR3 covers 19 residues. The germline gives CDR1 KGHDR, CDR2 SFDVKD. The V end lost 0 bases, the J end lost 2 bases, and 20 bases lay between the germline ends. CDR3 loop: CATSDLLKPVVDSTDTQYF. CDR3 DNA sequence: TGTGCCACCAGTGATTTGCTTAAACCGGTAGTGGACTCCACAGATACGCAGTATTTT.